A single sample is the source of the 28 T cell receptor beta chains below, sequenced in a study of T cell changes during pregnancy in multiple sclerosis. TCRdb's copy holds only in-frame clones and misses some; the assay was immunoSEQ multiplex PCR. The profile shows fewer than 90,000 clones, around 94% of them singletons. The material was peripheral blood, obtained after pregnancy. All receptors come from a female donor in good health, enrolled as a control in a pregnancy study.

The chain joins TRBV28 to TRBJ1-3; 7 bases are shared with TRBD1. Germline trimming cut 1 base from V and 0 bases from J; bases unmatched to any gene: 6. The CDR3 runs to 17 residues. Germline-derived CDR1 and CDR2 are MDHEN and SYDVKM. CDR3 in amino acids: CASSLYRTGNSGNTIYF. In nucleotides, the CDR3 is TGTGCCAGCAGTTTATACCGGACAGGAAACTCTGGAAACACCATATATTTT. Filled out from reference TRBV28 and TRBJ1-3, the complete variable domain reads DVKVTQSSRYLVKRTGEKVFLECVQDMDHENMFWYRQDPGLGLRLIYFSYDVKMKEKGDIPEGYSVSREKKERFSLILESASTNQTSMYLCASSLYRTGNSGNTIYFGEGSWLTVV.

The chain has TRBV6-5 and TRBJ2-7; TRBD2 agrees at 11 bases. The CDR3 length is 14 residues. Trimming cost V 6 bases and J 2 bases; bases outside gene matches: 3. Looked up from germline, CDR1 is MNHEY and CDR2 is SVGAGI. The CDR3 nucleotides are TGTGCCAGCAGAACGGGACTAGCGGCCTACGAGCAGTACTTC. Protein: CASRTGLAAYEQYF.

This chain links TRBV16 with TRBJ2-7; a weak D match, TRBD1 (5 bases). V lost 6 bases and J lost 2, with 11 bases in between. The CDR3 has 13 amino acids. Germline V gene data show CDR1 as KGHSY and CDR2 as FQNENV. The chain's CDR3 is CASRRQTTYEQYF. The DNA for the CDR3 is TGTGCCAGCAGAAGACAGACGACCTACGAGCAGTACTTC.

V usage is TRBV29-1 and J usage is TRBJ1-1; no clear D gene. Germline V gives CDR1 SQVTM, CDR2 ANQGSEA. The CDR3 has 12 amino acids. V was cut by 6 bases and J by 1 base, with 9 bases left in between. The CDR3 nucleotides read TGCAGCGTCATGTCCGGGAACACTGAAGCTTTCTTT. It is translated as CSVMSGNTEAFF.

The chain couples TRBV27 to TRBJ2-7; 8 bases align to TRBD2. The CDR3 loop spans 16 amino acids. The V segment lost 3 bases and the J segment 0 bases; nucleotides outside the gene matches: 7. Per germline, CDR1 MNHEY and CDR2 SMNVEV (reference sequence). The CDR3 spells CASSFRGGQSSYEQYF. The CDR3 region has the DNA TGTGCCAGCAGTTTTCGGGGGGGCCAGAGCTCCTACGAGCAGTACTTC.

The chain employs TRBV5-1 and TRBJ2-7, with TRBD1 matching 10 bases. V was pared by 4 bases and J by 7 bases, with 14 bases of the junction left unmatched. The CDR3 contains 16 residues. CDR1 and CDR2 (germline): SGHRS, YFSETQ. The CDR3, as DNA: TGCGCCAGCAGCCACGTTGGGCTTCCGGGACAGGGGGAGCAGTACTTC. It yields the protein CASSHVGLPGQGEQYF. The entire variable domain, with the rest obtained from reference TRBV5-1 and TRBJ2-7, is as follows: KAGVTQTPRYLIKTRGQQVTLSCSPISGHRSVSWYQQTPGQGLQFLFEYFSETQRNKGNFPGRFSGRQFSNSRSEMNVSTLELGDSALYLCASSHVGLPGQGEQYFGPGTRLTVT.

This chain uses TRBV5-4 with TRBJ1-2; 7 nucleotides line up with TRBD1. CDR3 length: 15 residues. Trimming took 0 bases from V and 4 from J; bases not matched to a gene: 6. In germline, CDR1 is SGHNT, CDR2 YYREEE (reference sequence). The CDR3 nucleotides are TGTGCCAGCAGCTTGGATGGGGACAGAGCCTATGGCTACACCTTC. Encoded protein: CASSLDGDRAYGYTF.

This sequence joins TRBV28 and TRBJ2-2; 7 nucleotides align to TRBD1. V lost 6 bases, J lost 1 base, and 5 bases stayed unmatched. CDR1 MDHEN and CDR2 SYDVKM come from the germline V gene. The CDR3 runs 15 residues. The CDR3 DNA reads as TGTGCCAGCAGCTCGGGACAGCTGAACACCGGGGAGCTGTTTTTT. This codes for CASSSGQLNTGELFF.

The V and J genes are TRBV7-9 and TRBJ2-7; 7 nucleotides line up with TRBD1. Germline CDR1 reads SEHNR; CDR2 reads FQNEAQ (reference sequence). The CDR3 extends over 16 amino acids. Losses at the gene ends were 1 base for V and 3 bases for J; bases not matched to a gene: 9. Written as DNA, the CDR3 is TGTGCCAGCAGCTTAGGGTCTTCGGGACAGATCTACGAGCAGTACTTC. Translating gives CASSLGSSGQIYEQYF. Combining the CDR3 with reference TRBV7-9 and TRBJ2-7 gives the whole variable domain DTGVSQNPRHKITKRGQNVTFRCDPISEHNRLYWYRQTLGQGPEFLTYFQNEAQLEKSRLLSDRFSAERPKGSFSTLEIQRTEQGDSAMYLCASSLGSSGQIYEQYFGPGTRLTVT.

This chain uses TRBV29-1 with TRBJ2-5; no firm D call. This CDR3 region has 12 residues. CDR1 is SQVTM, CDR2 ANQGSEA, per germline. With 2 bases removed from V and 7 bases from J, the gap between germline ends came to 11 bases. The CDR3 loop reads CSVEQYSGTQYF. CDR3 coding DNA: TGCAGCGTTGAACAATACTCGGGGACCCAGTACTTC.

Here the CDR3 DNA reads TGTGCCAGCTCACCCGGGACAGGTTACAATGAGCAGTTCTTC. It encodes CASSPGTGYNEQFF. The chain carries TRBV18 and TRBJ2-1, with 8 positions matching TRBD1. Germline V gene lookup returns CDR1 KGHSH and CDR2 LQKENI. CDR3 size: 14 residues. The V segment lost 3 bases and the J segment 4 bases; nucleotides outside the gene matches: 2.

This clone has only a few counts. This chain uses TRBV30 with TRBJ1-1, with TRBD1 as a possible D gene (5 bases). From germline, CDR1 is GTSNPN and CDR2 SVGIG (reference sequence). Trimming stripped 0 bases from V and 5 bases from J, with 13 bases between. This CDR3 is 14 amino acids long. CDR3 residues: CAWSVLRGGTEAFF. DNA of the CDR3: TGTGCCTGGAGTGTACTCCGGGGGGGTACTGAAGCTTTCTTT.

The V gene is TRBV5-4, the J gene TRBJ2-7; 11 bases align to TRBD1. CDR1 and CDR2 (germline): SGHNT, YYREEE (reference sequence). V was pared by 3 bases and J by 5 bases, with 10 bases of the junction left unmatched. The CDR3 sequence is 16 residues long. The CDR3 protein is CASSSYRTGGLDEQYF. CDR3 sequence (DNA): TGTGCCAGCAGCTCGTATAGGACAGGGGGCCTCGACGAGCAGTACTTC.

The chain uses TRBV4-1 and TRBJ1-1; the D is unclear. V lost 1 base and J lost 0, with 12 bases in between. The CDR3 extends over 16 amino acids. Germline V lookup: CDR1 MGHRA, CDR2 YSYEKL. The CDR3 protein is CASSQVGGIMNTEAFF. The CDR3 DNA sequence: TGCGCCAGCAGCCAAGTCGGCGGGATTATGAACACTGAAGCTTTCTTT.

V is TRBV7-9 and J is TRBJ2-7, with 9 bases fitting TRBD1. The V gene's germline CDR1 is SEHNR and CDR2 FQNEAQ (reference sequence). The CDR3 runs to 14 residues. V lost 5 bases and J lost 7; bases outside the gene matches: 9. The CDR3 loop reads CASSPGTGTGEQYF. The CDR3 bases are TGTGCCAGCAGCCCCGGGACAGGGACGGGGGAGCAGTACTTC.

The chain has TRBV28 and TRBJ2-7, with 7 nucleotides matching TRBD1. The CDR3 runs 15 residues. CDR1 is MDHEN and CDR2 is SYDVKM in the germline V gene. V shed 6 bases and J 3 bases; nucleotides not matched to a gene: 11. CDR3 in DNA: TGTGCCAGCAGCTCGCCCGGACAGGCCGACTACGAGCAGTACTTC. Translating it yields CASSSPGQADYEQYF.

The chain recombines TRBV28 with TRBJ2-1; 10 positions agree with TRBD2. The CDR3 has 14 amino acids. Germline V gene lookup returns CDR1 MDHEN and CDR2 SYDVKM. Unmatched junction bases numbered 8, after V lost 5 bases and J lost 10 bases. DNA of the CDR3: TGTGCCAGCAGTACCGGGACTAGCGTCTGGGAGCAGTTCTTC. Protein: CASSTGTSVWEQFF.

Written as DNA, the CDR3 is TGTGCCAGCAGTCCTCTAGCGGCGAATAGCTACGAGCAGTACTTC. Its translation is CASSPLAANSYEQYF. This chain uses TRBV6-5 with TRBJ2-7, with TRBD2 matching 7 bases. Trimming cost V 5 bases and J 3 bases; bases outside gene matches: 10. This CDR3 contains 15 residues. Germline V lookup: CDR1 MNHEY, CDR2 SVGAGI.

The chain employs TRBV27 and TRBJ1-6; possible D gene TRBD1, 5 bases. The CDR3 spans 16 residues. The V gene's germline CDR1 is MNHEY and CDR2 SMNVEV (reference sequence). The V and J ends lost 9 bases and 3 bases respectively, with 18 bases between them. The CDR3 reads CASHSGGKLYNSPLHF. The CDR3 DNA reads as TGTGCCAGTCATAGCGGGGGAAAGCTCTATAATTCACCCCTCCACTTT.

This chain links TRBV19 with TRBJ1-2; D is possibly TRBD1 (5 bases). In germline, CDR1 is LNHDA, CDR2 SQIVND (reference sequence). The length of the CDR3 is 12 residues. V dropped 5 bases and J dropped 8 bases, with 12 bases sitting between them. For the CDR3, the DNA is TGTGCCAGTAGTCCACCCCCAGGGGGCTACACCTTC. Translation: CASSPPPGGYTF.

This chain uses TRBV27 with TRBJ2-2; D not resolved. Looked up from germline, CDR1 is MNHEY and CDR2 is SMNVEV (reference sequence). The CDR3 contains 16 residues. V was shortened by 7 bases and J by 1 base, with 16 bases between the two germline ends. CDR3 sequence (DNA): TGTGCCAGCACAGAATACAGCTTACTGAACACCGGGGAGCTGTTTTTT. Translated: CASTEYSLLNTGELFF.

CDR3 in DNA: TGTGCCAGCAGGACAGGGATTAGCAATCAGCCCCAGCATTTT. This sequence encodes CASRTGISNQPQHF. This rearrangement joins TRBV6-1 to TRBJ1-5; 7 bases are a match to TRBD1. Germline assignment: CDR1 MNHNS and CDR2 SASEGT. V dropped 6 bases and J dropped 0; count of bases not matched to a gene: 2. The CDR3 length is 14 residues.

The rearrangement links TRBV6-5 to TRBJ2-3, with a tentative D call TRBD1 (6 bases). CDR1 and CDR2 (germline): MNHEY, SVGAGI. This CDR3 is built from 15 residues. The V gene lost 8 bases and the J gene lost 6 bases, with 21 bases spanning the gap. Here the CDR3 DNA reads TGTGCCAGCTCCGTTCTAGCCGGGGACACGGATACGCAGTATTTT. It specifies CASSVLAGDTDTQYF.

This clone was seen just once. The chain uses TRBV28 and TRBJ2-7, with no clear D. Germline V gene sequence: CDR1 MDHEN, CDR2 SYDVKM. Trimming cost V 3 bases and J 0 bases, with 9 bases left between them. The CDR3 runs 14 residues. In DNA, the CDR3 is TGTGCCAGCAGTTTCGCAGGAAGCTCCTACGAGCAGTACTTC. Residues: CASSFAGSSYEQYF.

On this clone itself: The sample contains more than one DNA sequence encoding this CDR3. This sequence joins TRBV4-2 and TRBJ2-7; a possible D gene is TRBD1 (6 bases). V lost 0 bases and J lost 3, with 6 bases in between. CDR1 LGHNA and CDR2 YNFKEQ come from the germline V gene. The CDR3 sequence is 13 residues long. The CDR3 loop reads CASSQEQGYEQYF. Here the CDR3 DNA reads TGTGCCAGCAGCCAAGAACAGGGCTACGAGCAGTACTTC.

The V gene is TRBV6-5, the J gene TRBJ2-7, with TRBD2 matching over 7 bases. The CDR3 length is 14 residues. Germline V gene data show CDR1 as MNHEY and CDR2 as SVGAGI. V trimming: 6 bases; J trimming: 5 bases; junction bases outside the gene matches: 10. This chain's CDR3 is CASSRGGRAHEQYF. DNA of the CDR3: TGTGCCAGCAGCCGCGGCGGGAGAGCCCACGAGCAGTACTTC.

The chain joins TRBV2 to TRBJ2-1, with D possibly TRBD2 on 6 matching bases. The ends were cut back, 8 bases at V and 3 bases at J, with 17 bases in the middle. CDR3 length: 15 residues. Germline V gene data show CDR1 as SNHLY and CDR2 as FYNNEI. CDR3 sequence reads: CASDGGWTNYNEQFF. CDR3 coding DNA: TGTGCCAGCGACGGGGGTTGGACAAACTACAATGAGCAGTTCTTC.

This chain links TRBV19 with TRBJ2-7; D remains ambiguous. Germline-derived CDR1 and CDR2 are LNHDA and SQIVND (reference sequence). The CDR3 totals 12 residues. V was clipped by 2 bases and J by 3 bases, with 5 bases between them. The CDR3 spells CASSISGYEQYF. The CDR3 nucleotides are TGTGCCAGTAGTATATCAGGCTACGAGCAGTACTTC.